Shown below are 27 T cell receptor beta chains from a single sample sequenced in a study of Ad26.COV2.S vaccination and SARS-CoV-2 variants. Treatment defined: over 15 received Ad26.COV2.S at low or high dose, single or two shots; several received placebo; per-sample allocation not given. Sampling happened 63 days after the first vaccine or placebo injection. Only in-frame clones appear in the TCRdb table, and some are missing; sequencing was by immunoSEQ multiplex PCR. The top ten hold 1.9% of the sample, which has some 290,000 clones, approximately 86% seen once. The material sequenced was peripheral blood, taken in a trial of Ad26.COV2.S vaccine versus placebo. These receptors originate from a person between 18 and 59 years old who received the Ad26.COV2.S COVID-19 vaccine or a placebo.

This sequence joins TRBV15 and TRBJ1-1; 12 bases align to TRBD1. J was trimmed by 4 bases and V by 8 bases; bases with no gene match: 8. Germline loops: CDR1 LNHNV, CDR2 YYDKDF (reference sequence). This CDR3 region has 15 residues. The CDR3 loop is CATSSGGQGATEAFF. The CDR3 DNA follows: TGTGCCACCTCCAGCGGGGGACAGGGGGCCACTGAAGCTTTCTTT.

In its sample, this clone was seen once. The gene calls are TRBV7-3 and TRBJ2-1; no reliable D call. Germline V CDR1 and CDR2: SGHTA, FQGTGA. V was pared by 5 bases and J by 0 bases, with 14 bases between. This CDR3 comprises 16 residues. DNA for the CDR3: TGTGCCAGCAGCCCCTCATCCTACCGCTCCTACAATGAGCAGTTCTTC. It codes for CASSPSSYRSYNEQFF.

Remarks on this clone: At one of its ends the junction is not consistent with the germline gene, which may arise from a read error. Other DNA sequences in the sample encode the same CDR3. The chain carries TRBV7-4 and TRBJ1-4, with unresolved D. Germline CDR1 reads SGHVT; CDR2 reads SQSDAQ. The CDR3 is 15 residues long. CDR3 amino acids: CASSLRRPSNEKLFF. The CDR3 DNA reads TGTGCCAGTAGCTTACGTCGACCCTCTAATGAAAAACTGTTTTTT.

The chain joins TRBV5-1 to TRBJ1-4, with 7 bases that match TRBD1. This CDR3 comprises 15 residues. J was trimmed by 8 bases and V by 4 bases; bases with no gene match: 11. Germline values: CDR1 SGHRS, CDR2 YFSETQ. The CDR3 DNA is TGCGCCAGCAGCGGGACCGGGACAGAGAAGGAAAAACTGTTTTTT. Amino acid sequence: CASSGTGTEKEKLFF.

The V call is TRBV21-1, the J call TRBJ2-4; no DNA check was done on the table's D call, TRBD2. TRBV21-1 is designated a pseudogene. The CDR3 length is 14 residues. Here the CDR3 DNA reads TGTGCCAGCACCACCACTTTAGCCAAAAACATTCAGTACTTC. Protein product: CASTTTLAKNIQYF.

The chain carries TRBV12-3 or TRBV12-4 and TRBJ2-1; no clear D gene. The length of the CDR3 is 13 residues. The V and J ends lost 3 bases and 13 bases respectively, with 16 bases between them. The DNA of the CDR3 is TGTGCCAGCAGTTTCCCAGTACCCCCCCTTCAGTTCTTC. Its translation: CASSFPVPPLQFF.

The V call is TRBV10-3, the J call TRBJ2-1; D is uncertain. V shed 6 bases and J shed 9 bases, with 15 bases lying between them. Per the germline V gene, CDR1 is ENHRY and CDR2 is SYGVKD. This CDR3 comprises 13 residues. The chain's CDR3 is CAIRGNREGEQFF. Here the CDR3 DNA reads TGTGCCATCAGGGGCAATAGAGAAGGTGAGCAGTTCTTC.

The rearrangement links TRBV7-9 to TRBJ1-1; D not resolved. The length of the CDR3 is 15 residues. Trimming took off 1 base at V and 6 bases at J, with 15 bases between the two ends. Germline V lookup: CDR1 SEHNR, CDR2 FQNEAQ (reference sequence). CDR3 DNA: TGTGCCAGCAGCTTAGTTTCGGGAAGGGTCCCTGAAGCTTTCTTT. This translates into CASSLVSGRVPEAFF.

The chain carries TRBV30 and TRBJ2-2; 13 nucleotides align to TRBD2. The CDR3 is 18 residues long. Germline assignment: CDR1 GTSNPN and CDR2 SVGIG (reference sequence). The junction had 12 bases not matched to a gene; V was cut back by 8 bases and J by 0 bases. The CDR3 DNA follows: TGTGCCCGGGGACTAGCGGGGACCTCTAACCCGAACACCGGGGAGCTGTTTTTT. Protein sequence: CARGLAGTSNPNTGELFF.

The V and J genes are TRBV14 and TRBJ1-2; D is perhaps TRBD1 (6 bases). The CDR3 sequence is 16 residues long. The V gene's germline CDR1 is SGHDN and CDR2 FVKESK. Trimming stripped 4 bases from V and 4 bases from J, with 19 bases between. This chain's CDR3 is CASSPNGGARGYGYTF. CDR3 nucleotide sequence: TGTGCCAGCAGCCCTAACGGGGGGGCGCGGGGCTATGGCTACACCTTC.

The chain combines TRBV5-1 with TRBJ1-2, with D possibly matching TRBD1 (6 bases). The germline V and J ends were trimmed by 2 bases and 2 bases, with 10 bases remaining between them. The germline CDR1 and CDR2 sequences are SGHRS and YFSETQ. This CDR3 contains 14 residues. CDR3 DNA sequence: TGCGCCAGCAGCTTACTTCAGGGGAACTATGGCTACACCTTC. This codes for CASSLLQGNYGYTF.

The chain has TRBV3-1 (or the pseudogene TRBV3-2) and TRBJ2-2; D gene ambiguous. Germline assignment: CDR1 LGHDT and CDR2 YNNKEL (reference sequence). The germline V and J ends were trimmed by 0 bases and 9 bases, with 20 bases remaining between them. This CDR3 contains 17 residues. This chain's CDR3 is CASSQDPLGPFGRELFF. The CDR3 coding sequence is TGTGCCAGCAGCCAAGATCCCCTAGGCCCTTTCGGCCGGGAGCTGTTTTTT.

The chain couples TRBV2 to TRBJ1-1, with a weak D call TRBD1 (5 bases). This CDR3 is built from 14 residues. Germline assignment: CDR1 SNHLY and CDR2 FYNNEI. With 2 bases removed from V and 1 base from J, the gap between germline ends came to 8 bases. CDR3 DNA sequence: TGTGCCAGCAGTGAAAGGGGAAAGAACACTGAAGCTTTCTTT. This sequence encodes CASSERGKNTEAFF.

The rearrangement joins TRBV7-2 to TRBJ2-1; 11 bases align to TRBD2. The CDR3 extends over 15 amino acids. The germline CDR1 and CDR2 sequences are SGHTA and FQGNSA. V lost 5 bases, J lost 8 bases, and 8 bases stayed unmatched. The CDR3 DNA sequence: TGTGCCAGCAGCCTGTCTAGCGGGGGGAACCATGAGCAGTTCTTC. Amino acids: CASSLSSGGNHEQFF.

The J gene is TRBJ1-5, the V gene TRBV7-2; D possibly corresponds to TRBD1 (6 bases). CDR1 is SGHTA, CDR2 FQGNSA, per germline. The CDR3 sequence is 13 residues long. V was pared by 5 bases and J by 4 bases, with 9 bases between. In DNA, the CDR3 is TGTGCCAGCAGCCGAGGGGGAAATCAGCCCCAGCATTTT. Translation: CASSRGGNQPQHF.

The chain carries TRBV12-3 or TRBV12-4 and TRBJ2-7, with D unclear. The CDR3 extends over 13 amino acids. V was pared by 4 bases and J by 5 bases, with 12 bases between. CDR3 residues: CASSSPARHEQYF. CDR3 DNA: TGTGCCAGCAGTTCCCCCGCGAGACACGAGCAGTACTTC.

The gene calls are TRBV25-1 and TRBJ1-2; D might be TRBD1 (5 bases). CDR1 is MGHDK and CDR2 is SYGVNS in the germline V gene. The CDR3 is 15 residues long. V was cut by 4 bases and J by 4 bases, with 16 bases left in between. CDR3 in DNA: TGTGCCAGCAGTGCCCCTCTGGGGGAAGTCTATGGCTACACCTTC. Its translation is CASSAPLGEVYGYTF.

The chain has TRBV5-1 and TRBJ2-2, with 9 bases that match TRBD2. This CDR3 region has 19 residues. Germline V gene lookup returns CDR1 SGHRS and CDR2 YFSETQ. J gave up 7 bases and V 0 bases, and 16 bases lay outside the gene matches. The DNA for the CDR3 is TGCGCCAGCAGCTTGGTAGGGGCTAGCGGGGCGCGAGAGGGCGGGGAGCTGTTTTTT. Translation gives CASSLVGASGAREGGELFF.

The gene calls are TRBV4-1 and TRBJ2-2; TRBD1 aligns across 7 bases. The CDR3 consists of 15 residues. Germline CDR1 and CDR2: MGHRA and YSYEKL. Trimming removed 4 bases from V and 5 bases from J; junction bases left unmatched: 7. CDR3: CASSPGQLITGELFF. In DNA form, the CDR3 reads TGCGCCAGCAGCCCGGGACAGCTCATAACCGGGGAGCTGTTTTTT.

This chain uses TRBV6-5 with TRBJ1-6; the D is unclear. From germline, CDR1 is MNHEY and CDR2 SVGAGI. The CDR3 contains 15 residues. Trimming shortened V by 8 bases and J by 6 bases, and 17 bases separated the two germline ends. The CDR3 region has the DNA TGTGCCAGCTTAAAAACGGGAGCAGCTAATTCACCCCTCCACTTT. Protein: CASLKTGAANSPLHF.

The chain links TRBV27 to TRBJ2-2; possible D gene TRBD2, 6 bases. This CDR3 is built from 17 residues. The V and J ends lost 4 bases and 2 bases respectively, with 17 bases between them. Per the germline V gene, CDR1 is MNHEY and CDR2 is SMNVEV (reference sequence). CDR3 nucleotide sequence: TGTGCCAGCAGTTCCCGCGGGGAAGCAATAAACACCGGGGAGCTGTTTTTT. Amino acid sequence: CASSSRGEAINTGELFF.

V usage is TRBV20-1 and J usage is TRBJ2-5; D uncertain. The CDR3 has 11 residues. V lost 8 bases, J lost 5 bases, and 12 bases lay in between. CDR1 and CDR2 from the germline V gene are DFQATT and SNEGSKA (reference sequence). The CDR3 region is CSPTNPETQYF. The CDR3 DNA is TGCAGTCCGACCAATCCGGAGACCCAGTACTTC.

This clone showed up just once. The CDR3 loop reads CASSNRYGYTF. The CDR3 DNA follows: TGTGCCAGCAGCAATAGGTATGGCTACACCTTC. V gene TRBV7-2 combines with J gene TRBJ1-2, with D uncertain. Germline CDR1 SGHTA, CDR2 FQGNSA. The CDR3 has 11 amino acids. The V gene lost 5 bases and the J gene lost 5 bases, with 6 bases spanning the gap.

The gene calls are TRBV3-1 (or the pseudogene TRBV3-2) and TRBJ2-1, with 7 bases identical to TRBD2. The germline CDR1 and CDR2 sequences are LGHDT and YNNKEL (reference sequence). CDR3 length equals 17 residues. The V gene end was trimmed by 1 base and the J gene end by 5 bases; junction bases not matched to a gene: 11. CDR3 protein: CASSQVPRGVPNNEQFF. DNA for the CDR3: TGTGCCAGCAGCCAAGTCCCTCGGGGGGTCCCTAACAATGAGCAGTTCTTC.

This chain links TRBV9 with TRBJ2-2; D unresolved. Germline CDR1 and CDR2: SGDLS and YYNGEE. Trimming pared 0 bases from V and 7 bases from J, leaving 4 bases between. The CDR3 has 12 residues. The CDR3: CASSVDVGELFF. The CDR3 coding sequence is TGTGCCAGCAGCGTAGACGTCGGGGAGCTGTTTTTT.

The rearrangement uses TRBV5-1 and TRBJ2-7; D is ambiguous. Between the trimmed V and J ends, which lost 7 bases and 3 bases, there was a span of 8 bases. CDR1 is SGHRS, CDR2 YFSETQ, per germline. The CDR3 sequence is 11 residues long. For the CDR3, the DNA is TGCGCCAGCCGCGTAAACTACGAGCAGTACTTC. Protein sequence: CASRVNYEQYF.

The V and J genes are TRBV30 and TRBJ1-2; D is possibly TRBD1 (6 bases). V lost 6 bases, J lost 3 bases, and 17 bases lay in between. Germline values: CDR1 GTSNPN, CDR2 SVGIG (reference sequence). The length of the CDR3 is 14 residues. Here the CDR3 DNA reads TGTGCCTGTAACCCGAAAGGGGGGGACTATGGCTACACCTTC. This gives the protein CACNPKGGDYGYTF.